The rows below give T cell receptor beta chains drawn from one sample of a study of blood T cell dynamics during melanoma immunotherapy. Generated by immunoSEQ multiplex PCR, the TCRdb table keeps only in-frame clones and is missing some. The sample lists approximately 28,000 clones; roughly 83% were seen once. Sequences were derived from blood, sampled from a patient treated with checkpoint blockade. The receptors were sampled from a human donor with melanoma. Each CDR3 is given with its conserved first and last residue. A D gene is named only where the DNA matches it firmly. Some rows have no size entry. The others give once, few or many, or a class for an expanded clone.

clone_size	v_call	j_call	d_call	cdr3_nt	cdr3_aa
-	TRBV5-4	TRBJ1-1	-	TGTGCCAGCAGCTTGGCGCAGAAGAACACTGAAGCTTTCTTT	CASSLAQKNTEAFF
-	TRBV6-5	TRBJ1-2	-	TGTGCCAGCAGTTTTTGGGGGTACGGCTACACCTTC	CASSFWGYGYTF
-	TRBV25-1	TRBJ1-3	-	TGTGCCAGCAGTGCCTCCCATCAGGGAAACACCATATATTTT	CASSASHQGNTIYF
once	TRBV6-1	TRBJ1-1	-	TGTGCCAGCAGATCAACGGACGGGAACACTGAAGCTTTCTTT	CASRSTDGNTEAFF
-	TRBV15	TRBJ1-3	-	TGTGCCACCAGCAGAGTTAGGGAGTCTGGAAACACCATATATTTT	CATSRVRESGNTIYF
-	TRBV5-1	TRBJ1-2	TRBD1	TGCGCCAGCAGCTGGGGACAGGGCAGTAACTATGGCTACACCTTC	CASSWGQGSNYGYTF
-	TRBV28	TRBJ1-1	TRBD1	TGTGCCAGCAGCCTGGGACAGTTTGAAGCTTTCTTT	CASSLGQFEAFF
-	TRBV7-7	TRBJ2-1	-	TGTGCTAGCAGCTTATCAGGACTCAATGAGCAGTTCTTC	CASSLSGLNEQFF
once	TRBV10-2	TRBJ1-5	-	TGCGCCAGCAGTGAGTCCCCGGACAGAGGTTACGATCAGCCCCAGCATTTT	CASSESPDRGYDQPQHF
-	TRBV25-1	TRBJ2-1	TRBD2	TGTGCCAGCAGTGGGGGGGGACTACCTTTCGGTGAGCAGTTCTTC	CASSGGGLPFGEQFF
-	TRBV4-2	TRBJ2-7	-	TGTGCCAGCAGCCCGGGACTCGGGGACTACGAGCAGTACTTC	CASSPGLGDYEQYF
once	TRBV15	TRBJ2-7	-	TGTGCCACCAGCAGAGATAAGGGAGGTCCCTACGAGCAGTACTTC	CATSRDKGGPYEQYF
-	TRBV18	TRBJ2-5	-	TGTGCCAGCTCTGACGGAGGGGAGACCCAGTACTTC	CASSDGGETQYF
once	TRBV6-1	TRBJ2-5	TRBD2	TGTGCCAGCAGCTCTAGCGGGAGAAAAGAGACCCAGTACTTC	CASSSSGRKETQYF
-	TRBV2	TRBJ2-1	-	TGTGCCATCACTAAGGCCGGTTCGGATGAGCAGTTCTTC	CAITKAGSDEQFF
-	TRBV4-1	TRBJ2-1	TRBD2	TGCGCCAGCAGCCAAGTCCCGACTAGCGGGAGCTACAATGAGCAGTTCTTC	CASSQVPTSGSYNEQFF
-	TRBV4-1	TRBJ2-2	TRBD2	TGCGCCAGCAGCATTGGAAGCGGGGGGGCCGATAGCGGGGAGCTGTTTTTT	CASSIGSGGADSGELFF
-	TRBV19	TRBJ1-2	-	TGTGCCAGTAGTATCCTCTTCGGGAACGGCTACACCTTC	CASSILFGNGYTF
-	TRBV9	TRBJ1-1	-	TGTGCCAGCAGCGCCGGAACGAACACTGAAGCTTTCTTT	CASSAGTNTEAFF
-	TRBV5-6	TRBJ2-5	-	TGTGCCAGCAGCTTGACGGAGACCCAGTACTTC	CASSLTETQYF
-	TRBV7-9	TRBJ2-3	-	TGTGCCAGCAGCCCTACCTTGGACAGTACAGATACGCAGTATTTT	CASSPTLDSTDTQYF
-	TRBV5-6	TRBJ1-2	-	TGTGCCAGCAGCTATGTGGACAATCGGGGAAGCTATGGCTACACCTTC	CASSYVDNRGSYGYTF
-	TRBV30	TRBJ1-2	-	TGTGCCTGGAGCAAGGGAGGAGGGGCTATACCGTATGGCTACACCTTC	CAWSKGGGAIPYGYTF
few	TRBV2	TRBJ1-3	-	TGTGCCAGCAGTGAAAGCGCTGGAAACACCATATATTTT	CASSESAGNTIYF
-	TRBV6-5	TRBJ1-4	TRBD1	TGTGCCAGCAGATTCACAGGGGGCCCTAATGAAAAACTGTTTTTT	CASRFTGGPNEKLFF
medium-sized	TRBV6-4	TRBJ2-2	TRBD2	TGTGCCAGCAGTGACTCTCCTAGCGGGAGTACCGGGGAGCTGTTTTTT	CASSDSPSGSTGELFF
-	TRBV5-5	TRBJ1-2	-	TGTGCCAGCAGCTCGTGGGACTATGGCTACACCTTC	CASSSWDYGYTF
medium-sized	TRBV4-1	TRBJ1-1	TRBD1	TGCGCCAGCAGTCACGACAGGGAGGGGAACACTGAAGCTTTCTTT	CASSHDREGNTEAFF
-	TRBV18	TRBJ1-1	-	TGTGCCAGCTCACCGTCGGGGGGGGCCAACACTGAAGCTTTCTTT	CASSPSGGANTEAFF
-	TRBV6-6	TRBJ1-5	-	TGTGCCAGCAGCTCCTCCACTACAGGGAGCAATCAGCCCCAGCATTTT	CASSSSTTGSNQPQHF
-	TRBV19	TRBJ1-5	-	TGTGCCAGTAGTATGGTCGGGTCAAGCAATCAGCCCCAGCATTTT	CASSMVGSSNQPQHF
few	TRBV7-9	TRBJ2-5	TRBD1	TGTGCCAGCAGCTTGGACAGGGGCCAAGAGACCCAGTACTTC	CASSLDRGQETQYF
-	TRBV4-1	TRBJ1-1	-	TGCGCCAGCAGCCAAGAACCGGGAGATCCAGCTTTCTTT	CASSQEPGDPAFF
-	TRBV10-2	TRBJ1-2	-	TGCGCCAGCAGTGAGTCAGGGGACCCCTTCTATGGCTACACCTTC	CASSESGDPFYGYTF
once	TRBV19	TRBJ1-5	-	TGTGCCAGTAGTATCTTAGGGATGGGGGGTTACAATCAGCCCCAGCATTTT	CASSILGMGGYNQPQHF
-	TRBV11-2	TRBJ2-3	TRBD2	TGTGCCAGCAGCTTAGGCGCGGGACTAGCGGGAGGCCCGGAGTATTTT	CASSLGAGLAGGPEYF
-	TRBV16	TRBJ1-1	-	TGTGCCAGCAGCCAATCCCGGGGCGCGACGTCTGAAGCTTTCTTT	CASSQSRGATSEAFF
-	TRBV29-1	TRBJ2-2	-	TGCAGCGGTGAAAAGCCAGGGTCCGGGGAGCTGTTTTTT	CSGEKPGSGELFF
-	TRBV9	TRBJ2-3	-	TGTGCCAGCAGCGTAGGTGTAGGGGGCACAGATACGCAGTATTTT	CASSVGVGGTDTQYF
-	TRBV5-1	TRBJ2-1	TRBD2	TGCGCCAGCAGACTAGCGGAGAGCTACAATGAGCAGTTCTTC	CASRLAESYNEQFF
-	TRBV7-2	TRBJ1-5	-	TGTGCCAGCAGCCCCTGGGGACACGGAAATCAGCCCCAGCATTTT	CASSPWGHGNQPQHF
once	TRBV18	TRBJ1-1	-	TGTGCCAGCTCACCCGACGTGGGGACTGAAGCTTTCTTT	CASSPDVGTEAFF
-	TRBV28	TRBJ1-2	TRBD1	TGTGCCAGCAGCCCCCGGACAGGGGTGGTCTATGGCTACACCTTC	CASSPRTGVVYGYTF
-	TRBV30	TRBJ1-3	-	TGTGCCTGGAGTCCCGGTAACTCTGGAAACACCATATATTTT	CAWSPGNSGNTIYF
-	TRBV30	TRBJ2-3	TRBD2	TGTGCCTGGAGTGAGGGACTAGGAATGCGAGATACGCAGTATTTT	CAWSEGLGMRDTQYF
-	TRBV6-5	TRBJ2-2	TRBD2	TGTGCCAGCAGTTATGACGGACTAGCGCCCGGGGAGCTGTTTTTT	CASSYDGLAPGELFF
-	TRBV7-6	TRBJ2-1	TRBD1	TGTGCCAGCAGCTTAGGGGTAACAGGGGGCGGTGAGCAGTTCTTC	CASSLGVTGGGEQFF
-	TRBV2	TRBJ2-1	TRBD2	TGTGCCAGCAGTGAGGAGGGTGGGACTAGAGGCAATGAGCAGTTCTTC	CASSEEGGTRGNEQFF
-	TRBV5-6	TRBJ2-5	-	TGTGCCAGCAGCCCAATGGGCCGGGAGACCCAGTACTTC	CASSPMGRETQYF
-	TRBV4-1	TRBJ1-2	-	TGCGCCAGCAGCCTGGGCGGGGGTAACTATGGCTACACCTTC	CASSLGGGNYGYTF
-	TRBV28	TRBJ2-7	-	TGTGCCAGCAGCGGGTCGATCTACGAGCAGTACTTC	CASSGSIYEQYF
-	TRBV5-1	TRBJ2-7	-	TGCGCCAGCAGCTTGGAAGGCACCTACGAGCAGTACTTC	CASSLEGTYEQYF
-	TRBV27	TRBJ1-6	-	TGTGCCAGCAGGGGATCTACCGGTGCAGGGGATTCACCCCTCCACTTT	CASRGSTGAGDSPLHF
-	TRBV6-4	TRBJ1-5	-	TGTGCCAGCAGCGAACAGGGTGGCAATCAGCCCCAGCATTTT	CASSEQGGNQPQHF
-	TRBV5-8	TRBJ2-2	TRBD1	TGTGCCAGCAGCCCAGGGGGACAGAACACCGGGGAGCTGTTTTTT	CASSPGGQNTGELFF
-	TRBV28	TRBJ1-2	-	TGTGCCAGCACCCTGAGGGGAAAAGGACGGGGGCGCTACACCTTC	CASTLRGKGRGRYTF
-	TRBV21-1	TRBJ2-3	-	TGTGCCAGCAGCAAAGTTCCCCTCTCGGCGGGAGAATGTAGCACAGATACGCAGTATTTT	CASSKVPLSAGECSTDTQYF
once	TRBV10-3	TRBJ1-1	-	TGTGCCATACAGACACAGGGCACTGAAGCTTTCTTT	CAIQTQGTEAFF